These 18 T cell receptor beta chains were sequenced from one sample in a study of T cell repertoires in cytomegalovirus infection. A single record per CDR3 protein comes from TCRdb applying MiXCR to the reads. In the table there are about 260,000 distinct CDR3 sequences, roughly an eighth of which are singletons. The specimen sequenced was PBMCs. The receptors were sampled from a human donor in good health (CMV status not recorded). Some clones in this sample may be carry-over from other donors' samples.

The rearrangement links TRBV14 to TRBJ2-2; weak D call: TRBD1 (7 bases). CDR1 is SGHDN and CDR2 is FVKESK in the germline V gene. Trimming cost V 0 bases and J 4 bases, with 12 bases left between them. CDR3 length equals 16 residues. The CDR3 DNA is TGTGCCAGCAGCCAAGAGGGCCAGGGGGGCACCGGGGAGCTGTTTTTT. Translation gives CASSQEGQGGTGELFF.

The table lists this clonotype with many counts. The chain has TRBV7-2 and TRBJ2-5, with a weak D call TRBD2 (7 bases). The germline CDR1 and CDR2 sequences are SGHTA and FQGNSA. CDR3 length: 14 amino acids. V was pared by 2 bases and J by 4 bases, with 11 bases between. CDR3 bases: TGTGCCAGCAGCTTAAATGGGGGGGCAGAGACCCAGTACTTC. This sequence encodes CASSLNGGAETQYF.

The chain is built from TRBV2 and TRBJ2-1; D is possibly TRBD2 (5 bases). Looked up from germline, CDR1 is SNHLY and CDR2 is FYNNEI. V was shortened by 7 bases and J by 15 bases, with 13 bases between the two germline ends. This CDR3 contains 10 residues. DNA of the CDR3: TGTGCCAGCACCGGCCTAGCTCCGTTCTTC. Its protein is CASTGLAPFF.

There are a few counts of this clonotype. V gene TRBV7-8 combines with J gene TRBJ2-1; D may be TRBD1 or TRBD2 (5 bases each). Trimming removed 5 bases from V and 10 bases from J, with 15 bases in between. The CDR3 covers 13 residues. Germline CDR1 is SGHVS and CDR2 is FQNEAQ. CDR3 DNA: TGTGCCAGCAGCCCCCCCGGGGCAAGGGAGCAGTTCTTC. It codes for CASSPPGAREQFF.

This clonotype was counted at least ten times. This rearrangement joins TRBV7-2 to TRBJ1-2, with TRBD1 matching over 7 bases. Germline loops: CDR1 SGHTA, CDR2 FQGNSA. The CDR3 has 17 amino acids. V was clipped by 5 bases and J by 0 bases; unmatched bases: 12. The CDR3 loop is CASSVYRGHPSNYGYTF. In DNA form, the CDR3 reads TGTGCCAGCAGCGTGTACAGGGGCCACCCTTCTAACTATGGCTACACCTTC.

This chain links TRBV19 with TRBJ2-1; TRBD2 matches at 8 bases. The V gene end was trimmed by 5 bases and the J gene end by 7 bases; junction bases not matched to a gene: 10. CDR1 and CDR2 (germline): LNHDA, SQIVND (reference sequence). This CDR3 is built from 15 residues. The CDR3: CASSDGGLGGNEQFF. CDR3 DNA sequence: TGTGCCAGTAGTGATGGGGGACTAGGGGGTAATGAGCAGTTCTTC.

The table lists this clonotype with many counts. CDR3 sequence reads: CASSRLTSRAEDTQYF. In DNA, the CDR3 is TGTGCCAGCAGCCGCCTGACGAGCAGGGCGGAAGATACGCAGTATTTT. The chain employs TRBV7-2 and TRBJ2-3; D is perhaps TRBD1 (5 bases). The CDR3 has 16 residues. V was shortened by 5 bases and J by 5 bases, with 20 bases between the two germline ends. Germline V gives CDR1 SGHTA, CDR2 FQGNSA.

There are many counts of this clonotype. The V and J genes are TRBV12-3 or TRBV12-4 and TRBJ2-1; D is ambiguous. The V end lost 5 bases, the J end lost 8 bases, and 7 bases lay between the germline ends. The CDR3 runs 11 residues. CDR3 protein: CASSGEDEQFF. Here the CDR3 DNA reads TGTGCCAGCAGTGGAGAGGATGAGCAGTTCTTC.

This clonotype was seen at least ten times. The chain carries TRBV28 and TRBJ1-1; D remains unclear. The CDR3 consists of 14 residues. The V and J ends lost 3 bases and 1 base respectively, with 9 bases between them. CDR1 is MDHEN, CDR2 SYDVKM, per germline. Here the CDR3 reads CASSFFRQNTEAFF. The CDR3 bases are TGTGCCAGCAGTTTTTTCCGACAGAACACTGAAGCTTTCTTT.

In this sample, this clonotype turned up many times. This chain joins TRBV20-1 and TRBJ2-7, with D unresolved. Looked up from germline, CDR1 is DFQATT and CDR2 is SNEGSKA (reference sequence). The germline V and J ends were trimmed by 8 bases and 0 bases, with 17 bases remaining between them. The length of the CDR3 is 14 residues. CDR3 in amino acids: CSLRRPESSYEQYF. The DNA for the CDR3 is TGCAGTCTCCGGCGGCCAGAGAGCTCCTACGAGCAGTACTTC.

About this clonotype: An end of the junction does not agree with germline; a read error may underlie this. This chain joins TRBV19 and TRBJ1-5, with TRBD1 matching over 7 bases. The germline gives CDR1 LNHDA, CDR2 SQIVND (reference sequence). The CDR3 is 14 residues long. CDR3 sequence reads: CVSSLRQGNQPQHF. The CDR3 bases are TGTGTCAGTAGTCTCAGACAGGGTAATCAGCCCCAGCATTTT.

This clonotype was seen a handful of times. This rearrangement joins TRBV20-1 to TRBJ2-1; 8 nucleotides line up with TRBD1. Germline V CDR1 and CDR2: DFQATT, SNEGSKA (reference sequence). Trimming at V came to 5 bases and at J to 4 bases, leaving 10 bases not matched to a gene. CDR3 size: 15 residues. The CDR3 here is CSARWTGKAYNEQFF. CDR3 nucleotides: TGCAGTGCTCGCTGGACAGGGAAGGCATACAATGAGCAGTTCTTC.

This clonotype was seen at least ten times. The V and J genes are TRBV29-1 and TRBJ2-5, with TRBD2 identical over 8 bases. This CDR3 is built from 15 residues. The junction had 8 bases not matched to a gene; V was cut back by 0 bases and J by 5 bases. The germline CDR1 and CDR2 sequences are SQVTM and ANQGSEA. The CDR3 is CSVEDGMRGDETQYF. CDR3 sequence (DNA): TGCAGCGTTGAAGACGGAATGCGGGGGGATGAGACCCAGTACTTC.

This clonotype has more than one count but fewer than ten. V gene TRBV7-9 combines with J gene TRBJ1-3; TRBD1 might be the D (6 bases). The CDR3 has 18 residues. CDR1 is SEHNR, CDR2 FQNEAQ, per germline (reference sequence). V was shortened by 5 bases and J by 2 bases, with 22 bases between the two germline ends. The CDR3 bases are TGTGCCAGCAGCCAACCTCGGGACATAGGAAGTACTGGAAACACCATATATTTT. It codes for CASSQPRDIGSTGNTIYF.

With respect to this clonotype: A read error may be the cause here, since a much bigger clone is one base away. In this CDR3 the conserved last residue, phenylalanine or tryptophan, is missing, so a read error is likely. V gene TRBV28 combines with J gene TRBJ2-1; 10 bases match TRBD1. V was pared by 6 bases and J by 8 bases, with 7 bases of the junction left unmatched. Germline V gene sequence: CDR1 MDHEN, CDR2 SYDVKM. The CDR3 is made up of 14 amino acids. The CDR3 loop reads CASSTPGTGDEQFS. Here the CDR3 DNA reads TGTGCCAGCAGCACCCCTGGGACAGGGGATGAGCAGTTCTCC.

Points on this clonotype: Just one base apart from a much larger clone, this may be a read error. The rearrangement links TRBV7-2 to TRBJ1-2, with unresolved D. CDR1 SGHTA and CDR2 FQGNSA come from the germline V gene. The CDR3 is made up of 14 amino acids. CDR3 sequence reads: CPSSSQKDARGYTF. The CDR3, as DNA: TGTCCCAGCAGCTCCCAAAAGGACGCGAGGGGCTACACCTTC.

This chain connects TRBV28 to TRBJ1-1; D is possibly TRBD1 (6 bases). V lost 1 base to trimming and J lost 10 bases, with 13 bases between them. The CDR3 is 13 amino acids. The germline V gene has CDR1 MDHEN and CDR2 SYDVKM. CDR3 region: CASSLSGAPGAFF. DNA for the CDR3: TGTGCCAGCAGTTTATCGGGGGCCCCAGGAGCTTTCTTT.

In its sample, this clonotype was seen many times. V usage is TRBV5-1 and J usage is TRBJ2-7, with D unresolved. Trimming removed 1 base from V and 4 bases from J, with 12 bases in between. This CDR3 contains 14 residues. Germline-derived CDR1 and CDR2 are SGHRS and YFSETQ. CDR3 nucleotides: TGCGCCAGCAGCTTGACCCCTACTCGTTACGAGCAGTACTTC. Its protein product is CASSLTPTRYEQYF.